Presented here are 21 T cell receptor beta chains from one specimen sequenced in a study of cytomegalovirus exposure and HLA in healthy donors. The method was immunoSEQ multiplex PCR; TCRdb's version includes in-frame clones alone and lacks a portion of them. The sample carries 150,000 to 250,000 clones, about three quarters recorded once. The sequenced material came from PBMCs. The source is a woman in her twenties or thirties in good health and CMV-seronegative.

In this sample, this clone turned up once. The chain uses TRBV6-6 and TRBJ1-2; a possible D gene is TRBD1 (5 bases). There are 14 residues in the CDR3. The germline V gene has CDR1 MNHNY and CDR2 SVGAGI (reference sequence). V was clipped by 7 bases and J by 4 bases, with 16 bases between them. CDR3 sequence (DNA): TGTGCCAGCACTCGGGGGGAGGGCGGCTATGGCTACACCTTC. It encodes CASTRGEGGYGYTF.

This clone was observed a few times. CDR3 in amino acids: CASSLSPGPMNTEAFF. The CDR3 DNA follows: TGTGCCAGCAGTTTATCTCCGGGTCCCATGAACACTGAAGCTTTCTTT. The chain carries TRBV28 and TRBJ1-1; D not resolved. Trimming took off 1 base at V and 0 bases at J, with 12 bases between the two ends. The CDR3 covers 16 residues. From germline, CDR1 is MDHEN and CDR2 SYDVKM. The entire variable domain, with the rest obtained from reference TRBV28 and TRBJ1-1, is as follows: DVKVTQSSRYLVKRTGEKVFLECVQDMDHENMFWYRQDPGLGLRLIYFSYDVKMKEKGDIPEGYSVSREKKERFSLILESASTNQTSMYLCASSLSPGPMNTEAFFGQGTRLTVV.

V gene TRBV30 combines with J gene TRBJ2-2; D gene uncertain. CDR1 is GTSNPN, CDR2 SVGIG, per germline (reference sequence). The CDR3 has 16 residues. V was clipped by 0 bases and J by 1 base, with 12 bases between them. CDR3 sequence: CAWSVRRRGNTGELFF. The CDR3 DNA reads TGTGCCTGGAGTGTACGAAGGCGCGGGAACACCGGGGAGCTGTTTTTT.

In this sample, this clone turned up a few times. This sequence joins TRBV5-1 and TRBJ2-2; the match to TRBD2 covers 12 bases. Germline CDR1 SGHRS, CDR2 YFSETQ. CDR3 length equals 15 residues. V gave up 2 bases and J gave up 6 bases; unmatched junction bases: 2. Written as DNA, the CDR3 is TGCGCCAGCAGCTTCGGGACTAGCGGGCCCGGGGAGCTGTTTTTT. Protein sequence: CASSFGTSGPGELFF.

DNA of the CDR3: TGTGCCAGCAGTTACAAGGGAGGTCTTGGGAATGAGCAGTTCTTC. Its protein is CASSYKGGLGNEQFF. This chain joins TRBV6-5 and TRBJ2-1; the D gene is possibly TRBD2 (6 bases). The V end lost 2 bases, the J end lost 7 bases, and 15 bases lay between the germline ends. Germline CDR1 MNHEY, CDR2 SVGAGI. The CDR3 loop spans 15 amino acids.

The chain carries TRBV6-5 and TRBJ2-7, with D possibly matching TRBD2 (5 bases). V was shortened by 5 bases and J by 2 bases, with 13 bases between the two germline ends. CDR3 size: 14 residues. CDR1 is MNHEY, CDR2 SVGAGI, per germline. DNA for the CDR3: TGTGCCAGCAGTGCCGGACGGGGAACCTACGAGCAGTACTTC. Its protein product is CASSAGRGTYEQYF.

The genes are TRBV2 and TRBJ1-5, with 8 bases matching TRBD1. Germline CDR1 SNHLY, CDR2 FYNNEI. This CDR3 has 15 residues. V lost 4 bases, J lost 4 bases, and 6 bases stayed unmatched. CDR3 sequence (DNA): TGTGCCAGCAGTGGGCGGGGACAGGTGAATCAGCCCCAGCATTTT. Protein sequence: CASSGRGQVNQPQHF.

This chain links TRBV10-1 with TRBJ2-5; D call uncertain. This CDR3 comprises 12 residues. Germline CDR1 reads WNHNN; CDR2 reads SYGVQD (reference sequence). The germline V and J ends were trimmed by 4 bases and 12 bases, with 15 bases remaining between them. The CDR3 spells CASSVAYPAEYF. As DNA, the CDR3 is TGCGCCAGCAGTGTAGCATACCCAGCCGAGTACTTC.

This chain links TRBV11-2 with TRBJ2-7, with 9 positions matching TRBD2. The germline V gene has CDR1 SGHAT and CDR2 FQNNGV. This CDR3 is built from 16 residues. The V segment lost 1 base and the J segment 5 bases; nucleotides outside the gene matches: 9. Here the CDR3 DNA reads TGTGCCAGCAGCTTAGTGGCGGGAGGGCCGGTAAACGAGCAGTACTTC. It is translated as CASSLVAGGPVNEQYF.

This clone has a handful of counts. The CDR3 DNA reads as TGTGCCACCAGCCCCGGGACAAGCTACGAGCAGTACTTC. It yields the protein CATSPGTSYEQYF. The chain couples TRBV15 to TRBJ2-7, with D perhaps matching TRBD1 (6 bases). CDR1 is LNHNV, CDR2 YYDKDF, per germline (reference sequence). CDR3 length: 13 amino acids. V dropped 5 bases and J dropped 3 bases, with 11 bases sitting between them.

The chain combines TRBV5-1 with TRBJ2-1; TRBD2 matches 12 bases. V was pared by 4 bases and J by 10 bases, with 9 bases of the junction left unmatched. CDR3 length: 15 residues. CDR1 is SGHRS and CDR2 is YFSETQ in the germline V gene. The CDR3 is CASSPPGLAGGEQFF. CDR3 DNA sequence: TGCGCCAGCAGCCCCCCGGGACTAGCGGGCGGAGAGCAGTTCTTC.

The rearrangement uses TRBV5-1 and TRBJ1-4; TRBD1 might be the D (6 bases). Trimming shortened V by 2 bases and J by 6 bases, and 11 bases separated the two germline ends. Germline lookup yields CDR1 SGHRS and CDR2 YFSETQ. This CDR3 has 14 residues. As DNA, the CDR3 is TGCGCCAGCAGCTTACAGGGATGGGATGAAAAACTGTTTTTT. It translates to CASSLQGWDEKLFF.

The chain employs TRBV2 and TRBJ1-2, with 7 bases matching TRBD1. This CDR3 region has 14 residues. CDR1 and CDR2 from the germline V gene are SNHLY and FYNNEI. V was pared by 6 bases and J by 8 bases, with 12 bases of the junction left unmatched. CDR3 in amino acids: CASRIGQARAGYTF. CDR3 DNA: TGTGCCAGCAGAATCGGACAGGCAAGGGCGGGCTACACCTTC.

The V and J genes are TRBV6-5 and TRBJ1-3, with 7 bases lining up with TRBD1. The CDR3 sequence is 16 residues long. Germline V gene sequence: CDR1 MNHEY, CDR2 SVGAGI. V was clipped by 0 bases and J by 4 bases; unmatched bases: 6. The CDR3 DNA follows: TGTGCCAGCAGTTACTCAACAGGGGCTGGCGGAAACACCATATATTTT. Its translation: CASSYSTGAGGNTIYF.

The CDR3 loop reads CASSLDGGSLFSYEQYF. Here the CDR3 DNA reads TGCGCCAGCAGCTTGGATGGGGGGTCCCTTTTTTCCTACGAGCAGTACTTC. V usage is TRBV5-1 and J usage is TRBJ2-7; tentatively, D is TRBD2 (6 bases). The length of the CDR3 is 17 residues. Germline CDR1 SGHRS, CDR2 YFSETQ. V was trimmed by 0 bases and J by 1 base, leaving 17 bases between them.

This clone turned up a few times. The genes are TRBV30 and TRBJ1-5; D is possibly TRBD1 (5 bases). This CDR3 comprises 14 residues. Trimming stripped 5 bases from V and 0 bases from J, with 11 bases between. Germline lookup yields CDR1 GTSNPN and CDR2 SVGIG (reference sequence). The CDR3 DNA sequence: TGTGCCTGGGACCCAGGGTATAGCAATCAGCCCCAGCATTTT. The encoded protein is CAWDPGYSNQPQHF.

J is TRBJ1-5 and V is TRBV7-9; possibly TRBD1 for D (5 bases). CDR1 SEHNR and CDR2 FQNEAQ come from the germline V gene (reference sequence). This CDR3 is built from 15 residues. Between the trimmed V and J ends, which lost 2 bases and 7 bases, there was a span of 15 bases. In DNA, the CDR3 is TGTGCCAGCAGCTTATCGGGGGTGGCCGTACAGCCCCAGCATTTT. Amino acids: CASSLSGVAVQPQHF.

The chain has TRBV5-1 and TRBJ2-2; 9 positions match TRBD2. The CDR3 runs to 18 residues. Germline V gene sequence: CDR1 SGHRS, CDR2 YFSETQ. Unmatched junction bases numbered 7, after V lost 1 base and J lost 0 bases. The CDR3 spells CASSLTGAGGTNTGELFF. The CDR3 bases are TGCGCCAGCAGCTTGACCGGAGCGGGAGGTACGAACACCGGGGAGCTGTTTTTT.

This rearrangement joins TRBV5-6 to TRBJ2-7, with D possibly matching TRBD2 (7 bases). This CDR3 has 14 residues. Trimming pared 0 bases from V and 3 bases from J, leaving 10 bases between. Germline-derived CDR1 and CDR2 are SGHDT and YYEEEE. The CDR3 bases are TGTGCCAGCAGCTTGGCGGGGGGCATCTACGAGCAGTACTTC. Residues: CASSLAGGIYEQYF.

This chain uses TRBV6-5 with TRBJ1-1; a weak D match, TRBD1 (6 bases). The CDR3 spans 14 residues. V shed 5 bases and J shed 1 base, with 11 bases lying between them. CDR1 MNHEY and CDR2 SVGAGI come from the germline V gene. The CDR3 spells CASSDPGQNTEAFF. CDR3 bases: TGTGCCAGCAGTGACCCGGGACAGAACACTGAAGCTTTCTTT.

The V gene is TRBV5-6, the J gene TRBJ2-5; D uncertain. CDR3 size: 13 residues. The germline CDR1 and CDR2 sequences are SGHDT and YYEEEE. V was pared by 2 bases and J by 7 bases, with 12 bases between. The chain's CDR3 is CASSFGSPGTQYF. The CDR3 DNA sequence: TGTGCCAGCAGCTTTGGGTCCCCGGGGACCCAGTACTTC.